The rows below give T cell receptor beta chains drawn from one sample of a study of cytomegalovirus exposure and HLA in healthy donors. Sequencing used immunoSEQ multiplex PCR; TCRdb keeps in-frame clones, though not all of them. The sample lists 95,000 to 130,000 clones; about four fifths were seen once. Sequencing was done on a sample of PBMCs. These receptors were obtained from a woman younger than 30 in good health and CMV-seronegative. CDR3s include the opening cysteine and the closing phenylalanine or tryptophan. The D gene is left open where the match is weak. Clone size is shown for a subset of rows, as once, few, many or a class of expanded clone.

TRBV2	TRBJ2-7	-	-	TGTGCCAGCACGGGGGACTCCTACGAGCAGTACTTC	CASTGDSYEQYF
TRBV28	TRBJ1-5	-	-	TGTGCCAGCAGTTTATTATCCGGGGCGGGGGTTGGTCCCCAGCATTTT	CASSLLSGAGVGPQHF
TRBV5-1	TRBJ1-1	-	TRBD1	TGCGCCAGCAGCTCGGGACAGCCAAACACTGAAGCTTTCTTT	CASSSGQPNTEAFF
TRBV10-3	TRBJ1-1	few	-	TGTGCCATCAGTGAGTCTCGGGTATACACTGAAGCTTTCTTT	CAISESRVYTEAFF
TRBV9	TRBJ1-2	-	-	TGTGCCAGCAGCGTAGGTCGTGTTACAGGGAGGGGCAACTATGGCTACACCTTC	CASSVGRVTGRGNYGYTF
TRBV6-5	TRBJ1-1	-	TRBD1	TGTGCCAGCAGTGCCACCACAGGGGGAACTGAAGCTTTCTTT	CASSATTGGTEAFF
TRBV7-2	TRBJ1-5	-	TRBD1	TGTGCCAGCAGCTTAGTGTCCGGACAGGGTCAGCCCCAGCATTTT	CASSLVSGQGQPQHF
TRBV6-5	TRBJ2-7	once	TRBD1	TGTGCCATCTCACAGGGGGGCGAGCAGTACTTC	CAISQGGEQYF
TRBV6-5	TRBJ1-1	-	TRBD1	TGTGCCAGCAGTTACGGGACAGTGAACACTGAAGCTTTCTTT	CASSYGTVNTEAFF
TRBV6-4	TRBJ2-1	-	-	TGTGCCAGCAGTGACTCTCAGGGTTCCGCTGAGCAGTTCTTC	CASSDSQGSAEQFF
TRBV6-4	TRBJ2-1	-	-	TGTGCCAGCAGTGAGGGGAGTGCACCTTCCAATGAGCAGTTCTTC	CASSEGSAPSNEQFF
TRBV9	TRBJ1-5	-	-	TGTGCCAGCAGCGTAACGGGGGGAAGCAATCAGCCCCAGCATTTT	CASSVTGGSNQPQHF
TRBV11-2	TRBJ1-2	-	-	TGTGCCAGCAGCTTAGATCTGATGGGGGGGGCCTACTATGGCTACACCTTC	CASSLDLMGGAYYGYTF
TRBV7-2	TRBJ2-7	-	TRBD1	TGTGCCAGCAGCTCCGGGACAGGGCCTTACGAGCAGTACTTC	CASSSGTGPYEQYF
TRBV29-1	TRBJ1-5	few	-	TGCAGCGTTGCGGGGGGCCTAGGGCAGCCCCAGCATTTT	CSVAGGLGQPQHF
TRBV28	TRBJ1-4	-	-	TGTGCCAGCAGTTTAGCGGCAGGGGTGGGTGAAAAACTGTTTTTT	CASSLAAGVGEKLFF
TRBV5-6	TRBJ1-2	-	-	TGTGCCAGCAGCCAAACAGACGGCAACTATGGCTACACCTTC	CASSQTDGNYGYTF
TRBV14	TRBJ2-1	-	-	TGTGCCAGCAGCCAACGATGGGGCTTAACCTACAATGAGCAGTTCTTC	CASSQRWGLTYNEQFF
TRBV2	TRBJ2-7	once	TRBD1	TGTGCCAGCACTGATGGACAGGATGGGAACTACGAGCAGTACTTC	CASTDGQDGNYEQYF
TRBV7-2	TRBJ2-5	once	TRBD2	TGTGCCAGCAGCCGGGAGGGGTTAGAGACCCAGTACTTC	CASSREGLETQYF
TRBV27	TRBJ1-1	-	-	TGTGCCAGCAGGTCCACCGAGGGCGGTGAAGCTTTCTTT	CASRSTEGGEAFF
TRBV11-2	TRBJ1-3	-	-	TGTGCCAGCAGCTTCGGGGGTTTCTCTGGAAACACCATATATTTT	CASSFGGFSGNTIYF
TRBV5-1	TRBJ1-2	-	-	TGCGCCAGCAGCTGGGGGGACTATGGCTACACCTTC	CASSWGDYGYTF
TRBV11-3	TRBJ1-1	-	-	TGTGCCAGCAGCTTGCAACAGAACACTGAAGCTTTCTTT	CASSLQQNTEAFF
TRBV5-1	TRBJ2-5	few	-	TGCGCCAGCAGCTTCCTGAGAGGACAAGAGACCCAGTACTTC	CASSFLRGQETQYF
TRBV6-9	TRBJ1-4	-	-	TGTGCCAGCAGAGGAGGTCTGTTTTTT	CASRGGLFF
TRBV7-9	TRBJ2-1	-	-	TGTGCCAGCAGCCCCCGGGACACCTCGACCCTAAGCTCCTACAATGAGCAGTTCTTC	CASSPRDTSTLSSYNEQFF